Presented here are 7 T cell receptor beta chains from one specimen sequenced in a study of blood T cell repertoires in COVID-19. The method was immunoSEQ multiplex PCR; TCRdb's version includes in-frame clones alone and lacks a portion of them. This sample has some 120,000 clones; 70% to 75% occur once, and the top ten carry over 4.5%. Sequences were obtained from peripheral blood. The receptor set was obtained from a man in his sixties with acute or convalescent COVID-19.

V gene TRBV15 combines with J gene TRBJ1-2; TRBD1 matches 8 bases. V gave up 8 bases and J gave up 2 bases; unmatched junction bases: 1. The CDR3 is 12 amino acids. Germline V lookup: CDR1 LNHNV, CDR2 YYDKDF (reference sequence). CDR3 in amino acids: CATWDRNYGYTF. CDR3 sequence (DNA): TGTGCCACCTGGGACAGGAACTATGGCTACACCTTC.

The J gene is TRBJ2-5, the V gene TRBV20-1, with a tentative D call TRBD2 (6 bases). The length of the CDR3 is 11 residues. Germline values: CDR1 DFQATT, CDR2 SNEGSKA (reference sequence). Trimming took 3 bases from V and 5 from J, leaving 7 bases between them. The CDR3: CSARSGETQYF. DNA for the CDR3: TGCAGTGCTAGGAGCGGGGAGACCCAGTACTTC.

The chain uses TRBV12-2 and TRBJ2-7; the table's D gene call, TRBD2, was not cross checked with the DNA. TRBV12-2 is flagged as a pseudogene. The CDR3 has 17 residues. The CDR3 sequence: CASRRKPSGLTTYEQYF. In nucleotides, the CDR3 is TGTGCAAGTCGTCGCAAGCCCTCGGGACTAACAACCTACGAGCAGTACTTC.

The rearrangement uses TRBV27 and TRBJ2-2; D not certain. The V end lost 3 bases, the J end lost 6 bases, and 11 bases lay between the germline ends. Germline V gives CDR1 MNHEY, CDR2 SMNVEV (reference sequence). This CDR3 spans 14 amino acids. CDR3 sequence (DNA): TGTGCCAGCAGTTTTAGTATTACGGCCGGGGAGCTGTTTTTT. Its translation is CASSFSITAGELFF.

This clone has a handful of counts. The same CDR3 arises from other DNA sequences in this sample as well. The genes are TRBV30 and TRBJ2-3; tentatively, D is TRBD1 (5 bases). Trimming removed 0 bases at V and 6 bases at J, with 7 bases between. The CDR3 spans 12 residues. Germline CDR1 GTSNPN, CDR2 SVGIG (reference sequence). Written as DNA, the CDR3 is TGTGCCTGGAGTGTCTCAGGGGATACGCAGTATTTT. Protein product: CAWSVSGDTQYF.

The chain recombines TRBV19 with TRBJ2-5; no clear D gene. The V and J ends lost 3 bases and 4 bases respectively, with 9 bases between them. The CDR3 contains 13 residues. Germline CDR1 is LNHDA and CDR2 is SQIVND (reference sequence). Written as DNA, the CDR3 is TGTGCCAGTAGTATGCGACGAGGAGAGACCCAGTACTTC. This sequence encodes CASSMRRGETQYF.

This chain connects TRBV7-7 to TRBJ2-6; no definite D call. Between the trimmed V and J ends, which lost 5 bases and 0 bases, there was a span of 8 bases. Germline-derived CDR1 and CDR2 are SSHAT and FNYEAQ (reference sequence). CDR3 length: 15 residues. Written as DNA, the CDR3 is TGTGCCAGCAGCCCAGAAGACTCTGGGGCCAACGTCCTGACTTTC. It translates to CASSPEDSGANVLTF.